The clone carrying this T cell receptor (beta chain) was seen more than once but under ten times. Its antigen is as yet unknown. The data originate from a study of blood T cells in healthy people across ages. The second PCR ran about 7 to 12 cycles with a sample-barcoded 5' primer and J-beta primers. TCRdb re-analysed the 5' RACE reads in MiXCR, keeping a single row per CDR3 protein. The sample lists about 840,000 distinct CDR3 sequences, 25% to 30% occurring once. The donors, all healthy, were Caucasians living in Russia, aged about 6 to 90. Study conclusions and caveats: A conclusive naive versus antigen-experienced comparison was prevented by the unsorted PBMCs.

The CDR3 covers 14 residues. V was cut by 0 bases and J by 8 bases, with 12 bases left in between. Germline V gene data show CDR1 as SGHKS and CDR2 as YYEKEE (reference sequence). These sequences were also reported in another study, on T cells of mothers and their children. That source notes: At a sensitivity of around 100 clones per million clonotypes, no persistent microchimeric T cell clones appeared.

This TCR was recovered from a woman between 40 and 55 years old in good health. The chain combines TRBV5-5 with TRBJ2-1, with D possibly being TRBD1 (5 bases). Sequenced: blood. The CDR3 DNA is TGTGCCAGCAGCTTGGGCCGACAGTCAGATGAGCAGTTCTTC. Amino acids: CASSLGRQSDEQFF.